These T cell receptor beta chains were read from a single sample in a study of blood T cell repertoires in COVID-19. Profiled with immunoSEQ multiplex PCR; TCRdb holds only in-frame clones, not every one. Seen here are nearly 250,000 clones, more than 75% observed once, and the top ten hold roughly 6.2%. Sequenced material: peripheral blood. These receptors all stem from an elderly woman with COVID-19, enrolled during active disease. CDR3s include the opening cysteine and the closing phenylalanine or tryptophan. The order of the fields is V gene, D gene, clone size, J gene, CDR3 DNA, CDR3 protein. The D gene is left open where the match is weak. Rows give clone size only sometimes, using once, few, many, or a class for an expanded clone.

v_gene: TRBV24-1
d_gene: TRBD2
abundance: NA
j_gene: TRBJ2-1
CDR3nt: TGTGCCACCAGTGACTCAAGTTCTAGCGGGGGGGCGGGAGAGCAGTTCTTC
CDR3aa: CATSDSSSSGGAGEQFF

v_gene: TRBV5-4
d_gene: TRBD1
abundance: few
j_gene: TRBJ1-1
CDR3nt: TGTGCCAGCAGCTTGGCCCTAGGACAGGAAAATGAAGCTTTCTTT
CDR3aa: CASSLALGQENEAFF

v_gene: TRBV2
d_gene: TRBD1
abundance: NA
j_gene: TRBJ2-7
CDR3nt: TGTGCCAGCAGCCCCGGGACAGGGCGCTACGAGCAGTACTTC
CDR3aa: CASSPGTGRYEQYF

v_gene: TRBV24-1
d_gene: TRBD1
abundance: once
j_gene: TRBJ2-3
CDR3nt: TGTGCCACCAGGGGCGGGACAGGGGAGTCGGATACGCAGTATTTT
CDR3aa: CATRGGTGESDTQYF

v_gene: TRBV6-5
d_gene: TRBD1
abundance: few
j_gene: TRBJ2-7
CDR3nt: TGTGCCAGCAGTTCACAGGGGGCCAACGAGCAGTACTTC
CDR3aa: CASSSQGANEQYF

v_gene: TRBV19
d_gene: NA
abundance: NA
j_gene: TRBJ2-6
CDR3nt: TGTGCCAGTACCTTCAGGGTGGCAGCCTTCTCTGGGGCCAACGTCCTGACTTTC
CDR3aa: CASTFRVAAFSGANVLTF

v_gene: TRBV20-1
d_gene: TRBD2
abundance: NA
j_gene: TRBJ2-3
CDR3nt: TGCAGTGCTAGTAGCGGGGGGGCTCCGGCAGATACGCAGTATTTT
CDR3aa: CSASSGGAPADTQYF

v_gene: TRBV10-3
d_gene: NA
abundance: few
j_gene: TRBJ1-6
CDR3nt: TGTGCCATCAGGGGCTCACGGAATTCACCCCTCCACTTT
CDR3aa: CAIRGSRNSPLHF

v_gene: TRBV7-2
d_gene: NA
abundance: NA
j_gene: TRBJ2-5
CDR3nt: TGTGCCAGCGGGGGGGGCCAGGCCCAGTACTTC
CDR3aa: CASGGGQAQYF

v_gene: TRBV19
d_gene: NA
abundance: NA
j_gene: TRBJ1-2
CDR3nt: TGTGCCAGTAGTACTGGTCGGACAAACTATGGCTACACCTTC
CDR3aa: CASSTGRTNYGYTF

v_gene: TRBV24-1
d_gene: NA
abundance: NA
j_gene: TRBJ2-1
CDR3nt: TGTGCCACCAGTGATTTCGGGGGAAGGAACGGCGGTGAGCAGTTCTTC
CDR3aa: CATSDFGGRNGGEQFF

v_gene: TRBV7-2
d_gene: NA
abundance: NA
j_gene: TRBJ1-5
CDR3nt: TGTGCCAGCAGCCCGTCTACAGGGTCCAATCAGCCCCAGCATTTT
CDR3aa: CASSPSTGSNQPQHF

v_gene: TRBV7-2
d_gene: TRBD2
abundance: NA
j_gene: TRBJ2-1
CDR3nt: TGTGCCAGCAGCACTAGCGGGGGGCCCTACAATGAGCAGTTCTTC
CDR3aa: CASSTSGGPYNEQFF

v_gene: TRBV7-2
d_gene: NA
abundance: NA
j_gene: TRBJ1-1
CDR3nt: TGTGCCTCAGTCGGTTCGGGGAGGACTGAAGCTTTCTTT
CDR3aa: CASVGSGRTEAFF

v_gene: TRBV28
d_gene: TRBD1
abundance: few
j_gene: TRBJ1-1
CDR3nt: TGTGCCAGCCTCCCAAAGTGGGACAGCGAGGGAGCTTTCTTT
CDR3aa: CASLPKWDSEGAFF

v_gene: TRBV27
d_gene: TRBD1
abundance: NA
j_gene: TRBJ1-2
CDR3nt: TGTGCCAGCAGTTCCACAGGGGGCGCGAACTATGGCTACACCTTC
CDR3aa: CASSSTGGANYGYTF

v_gene: TRBV27
d_gene: TRBD1
abundance: few
j_gene: TRBJ1-2
CDR3nt: TGTGCCAGCAGATCGAAGGGACAGTCCCCTCCCTATGGCTACACCTTC
CDR3aa: CASRSKGQSPPYGYTF

v_gene: TRBV10-1
d_gene: NA
abundance: NA
j_gene: TRBJ2-1
CDR3nt: TGCGCCAGCAGTTATACGTGCCTAAGCTCCTACAATGAGCAGTTCTTC
CDR3aa: CASSYTCLSSYNEQFF

v_gene: TRBV3-1/TRBV3-2
d_gene: NA
abundance: NA
j_gene: TRBJ1-3
CDR3nt: TGTGCCAGCAGCCCCCGGAGGCTGAGCTCTGGAAACACCATATATTTT
CDR3aa: CASSPRRLSSGNTIYF

v_gene: TRBV7-2
d_gene: TRBD1
abundance: once
j_gene: TRBJ1-6
CDR3nt: TGTGCCAGCAGCTCCATCGGACAGGGTAATTCACCCCTCCACTTT
CDR3aa: CASSSIGQGNSPLHF

v_gene: TRBV9
d_gene: NA
abundance: NA
j_gene: TRBJ2-2
CDR3nt: TGTGCCAGCAGCGTGAGCGGGAACACCGGGGAGCTGTTTTTT
CDR3aa: CASSVSGNTGELFF

v_gene: TRBV19
d_gene: NA
abundance: NA
j_gene: TRBJ1-5
CDR3nt: TGTGCCAGTAGTAACCGGGGCAGGGGTGGGCAGCCCCAGCATTTT
CDR3aa: CASSNRGRGGQPQHF

v_gene: TRBV7-9
d_gene: NA
abundance: NA
j_gene: TRBJ1-2
CDR3nt: TGTGCCAGCAGCTCGACTGAATACAACTCACCCGACTATGGCTACACCTTC
CDR3aa: CASSSTEYNSPDYGYTF

v_gene: TRBV5-1
d_gene: NA
abundance: NA
j_gene: TRBJ1-1
CDR3nt: TGCGCCAGCAGCTTGGGACCCGGGGGTGTGAACACTGAAGCTTTCTTT
CDR3aa: CASSLGPGGVNTEAFF

v_gene: TRBV3-1/TRBV3-2
d_gene: NA
abundance: NA
j_gene: TRBJ1-2
CDR3nt: TGTGCCAGCAGCCGAAGACAGCCCACAGGACATGGCTACACCTTC
CDR3aa: CASSRRQPTGHGYTF

v_gene: TRBV5-6
d_gene: NA
abundance: NA
j_gene: TRBJ2-5
CDR3nt: TGTGCCAGCAGCTTGGGACTAGAAAGTCCTTTACGGACCCAGTACTTC
CDR3aa: CASSLGLESPLRTQYF

v_gene: TRBV6-5
d_gene: TRBD1
abundance: NA
j_gene: TRBJ1-2
CDR3nt: TGTGCCAGCAGTTACTGGGACAGGGCGGATGGCTACACCTTC
CDR3aa: CASSYWDRADGYTF

v_gene: TRBV27
d_gene: NA
abundance: NA
j_gene: TRBJ1-1
CDR3nt: TGTGCCAGCAGTTTGAGTCGGGACACTGAAGCTTTCTTT
CDR3aa: CASSLSRDTEAFF

v_gene: TRBV7-9
d_gene: TRBD2
abundance: NA
j_gene: TRBJ2-1
CDR3nt: TGTGCCAGCACAAAAGCGGGGGGGTTCTACAATGAGCAGTTCTTC
CDR3aa: CASTKAGGFYNEQFF

v_gene: TRBV20-1
d_gene: NA
abundance: NA
j_gene: TRBJ1-1
CDR3nt: TGCAGTGCGAGTCCGCCCCAGGGTACTGAAGCTTTCTTT
CDR3aa: CSASPPQGTEAFF

v_gene: TRBV5-1
d_gene: TRBD1
abundance: once
j_gene: TRBJ1-6
CDR3nt: TGCGCCAGCAGCTTGGCCGGGACAGGGGGCCGGAATACACCCCTCCACTTT
CDR3aa: CASSLAGTGGRNTPLHF

v_gene: TRBV9
d_gene: TRBD1
abundance: NA
j_gene: TRBJ2-5
CDR3nt: TGTGCCAGCAGCGCGGCCGGGACAGTGAACCAAGAGACCCAGTACTTC
CDR3aa: CASSAAGTVNQETQYF

v_gene: TRBV7-9
d_gene: TRBD1
abundance: NA
j_gene: TRBJ1-5
CDR3nt: TGTGCCAGCAGCTCGACAGGGGACTATCAGCCCCAGCATTTT
CDR3aa: CASSSTGDYQPQHF

v_gene: TRBV21-1
d_gene: NA
abundance: NA
j_gene: TRBJ2-5
CDR3nt: TGTGCCAGCAGCAAAGCGTCAGGGACAGGGCCGTACCAAGAGACCCAGTACTTC
CDR3aa: CASSKASGTGPYQETQYF

v_gene: TRBV7-8
d_gene: TRBD1
abundance: NA
j_gene: TRBJ1-5
CDR3nt: TGTGCCAGCAGCCAATACCTTGCGACAGGGTCGAATCAGCCCCAGCATTTT
CDR3aa: CASSQYLATGSNQPQHF

v_gene: TRBV19
d_gene: NA
abundance: NA
j_gene: TRBJ1-5
CDR3nt: TGTGCCAGTAGTATCGGACAGCAGTACATGCCCCAGCATTTT
CDR3aa: CASSIGQQYMPQHF

v_gene: TRBV11-2
d_gene: NA
abundance: NA
j_gene: TRBJ1-1
CDR3nt: TGTGCCAGCAGCTCAATCCCCCTGCGAGCTTTCTTT
CDR3aa: CASSSIPLRAFF

v_gene: TRBV5-5
d_gene: NA
abundance: NA
j_gene: TRBJ2-4
CDR3nt: TGTGCCAGCAGCTTTGAAGCATTTGGAAACATTCAGTACTTC
CDR3aa: CASSFEAFGNIQYF

v_gene: TRBV20-1
d_gene: TRBD1
abundance: NA
j_gene: TRBJ1-4
CDR3nt: TGCAGTGCTAGTCGCGCAACAGGGGGCGGTGAAAAACTGTTTTTT
CDR3aa: CSASRATGGGEKLFF

v_gene: TRBV28
d_gene: TRBD2
abundance: once
j_gene: TRBJ2-2
CDR3nt: TGTGCCAGCGCTAGCGGGGGGGCCAGCACCGGGGAGCTGTTTTTT
CDR3aa: CASASGGASTGELFF

v_gene: TRBV12-2
d_gene: NA
abundance: NA
j_gene: TRBJ1-6
CDR3nt: TGTGCAAGTCATGAGGCACCCCTCCACTTT
CDR3aa: CASHEAPLHF

v_gene: TRBV7-9
d_gene: NA
abundance: NA
j_gene: TRBJ1-1
CDR3nt: TGTGCCAGCAGCTTTCTCCCACAGGGACCTGAAGCTTTCTTT
CDR3aa: CASSFLPQGPEAFF

v_gene: TRBV18
d_gene: TRBD1
abundance: NA
j_gene: TRBJ1-2
CDR3nt: TGTGCCAGCTCTCCGGGACAGGGGGACTATGGCTACACCTTC
CDR3aa: CASSPGQGDYGYTF

v_gene: TRBV9
d_gene: NA
abundance: NA
j_gene: TRBJ2-2
CDR3nt: TGTGCCAGCAGCAAGGGGGTAGGAGCCGGGGAGCTGTTTTTT
CDR3aa: CASSKGVGAGELFF

v_gene: TRBV3-1/TRBV3-2
d_gene: TRBD1
abundance: NA
j_gene: TRBJ1-4
CDR3nt: TGTGCCAGCAGCCAAGAGGGACAGGGGGCCCCAACTAATGAAAAACTGTTTTTT
CDR3aa: CASSQEGQGAPTNEKLFF

v_gene: TRBV10-3
d_gene: NA
abundance: once
j_gene: TRBJ2-4
CDR3nt: TGTGCCATCAGTGAGTCCTCGGGGGCCAAAAACATTCAGTACTTC
CDR3aa: CAISESSGAKNIQYF

v_gene: TRBV2
d_gene: NA
abundance: NA
j_gene: TRBJ2-3
CDR3nt: TGTGCCAGCAGTGGACAGCCATTCTCCACAGATACGCAGTATTTT
CDR3aa: CASSGQPFSTDTQYF